This TCR beta chain was obtained from a study of shared clonotypes between healthy human individuals. Concerning this clone: Antigen specificity is unknown.

Clones were read by immunoSEQ multiplex PCR, and TCRdb kept only the in-frame ones, dropping some. The data show over a million clones, around 97% seen once. None of the donors, who were healthy HIV-negative adults, had recently had acute infections or vaccinations. Study conclusions and caveats: Non-shared clonotypes showed lower generation probabilities than clonotypes common to all four donors. Compared with memory subsets, naive subsets generally had larger estimated richness. With a few donors compared, 4% to 5% of naive CD4 clonotypes were shared.

Sample: naive CD4+ T cells sorted from blood. Subset reported: CD45RA+ positively selected. This sequence was found in a young man in good health.

CDR3 region: CASGKRGYEQYF. Here the CDR3 DNA reads TGTGCCAGCGGCAAGCGGGGTTACGAGCAGTACTTC. The chain carries TRBV5-4 and TRBJ2-7; 7 bases map to TRBD2. The ends lost 7 bases at V and 4 bases at J; junction bases unmatched: 5. In germline, CDR1 is SGHNT, CDR2 YYREEE (reference sequence). The CDR3 is 12 residues long.